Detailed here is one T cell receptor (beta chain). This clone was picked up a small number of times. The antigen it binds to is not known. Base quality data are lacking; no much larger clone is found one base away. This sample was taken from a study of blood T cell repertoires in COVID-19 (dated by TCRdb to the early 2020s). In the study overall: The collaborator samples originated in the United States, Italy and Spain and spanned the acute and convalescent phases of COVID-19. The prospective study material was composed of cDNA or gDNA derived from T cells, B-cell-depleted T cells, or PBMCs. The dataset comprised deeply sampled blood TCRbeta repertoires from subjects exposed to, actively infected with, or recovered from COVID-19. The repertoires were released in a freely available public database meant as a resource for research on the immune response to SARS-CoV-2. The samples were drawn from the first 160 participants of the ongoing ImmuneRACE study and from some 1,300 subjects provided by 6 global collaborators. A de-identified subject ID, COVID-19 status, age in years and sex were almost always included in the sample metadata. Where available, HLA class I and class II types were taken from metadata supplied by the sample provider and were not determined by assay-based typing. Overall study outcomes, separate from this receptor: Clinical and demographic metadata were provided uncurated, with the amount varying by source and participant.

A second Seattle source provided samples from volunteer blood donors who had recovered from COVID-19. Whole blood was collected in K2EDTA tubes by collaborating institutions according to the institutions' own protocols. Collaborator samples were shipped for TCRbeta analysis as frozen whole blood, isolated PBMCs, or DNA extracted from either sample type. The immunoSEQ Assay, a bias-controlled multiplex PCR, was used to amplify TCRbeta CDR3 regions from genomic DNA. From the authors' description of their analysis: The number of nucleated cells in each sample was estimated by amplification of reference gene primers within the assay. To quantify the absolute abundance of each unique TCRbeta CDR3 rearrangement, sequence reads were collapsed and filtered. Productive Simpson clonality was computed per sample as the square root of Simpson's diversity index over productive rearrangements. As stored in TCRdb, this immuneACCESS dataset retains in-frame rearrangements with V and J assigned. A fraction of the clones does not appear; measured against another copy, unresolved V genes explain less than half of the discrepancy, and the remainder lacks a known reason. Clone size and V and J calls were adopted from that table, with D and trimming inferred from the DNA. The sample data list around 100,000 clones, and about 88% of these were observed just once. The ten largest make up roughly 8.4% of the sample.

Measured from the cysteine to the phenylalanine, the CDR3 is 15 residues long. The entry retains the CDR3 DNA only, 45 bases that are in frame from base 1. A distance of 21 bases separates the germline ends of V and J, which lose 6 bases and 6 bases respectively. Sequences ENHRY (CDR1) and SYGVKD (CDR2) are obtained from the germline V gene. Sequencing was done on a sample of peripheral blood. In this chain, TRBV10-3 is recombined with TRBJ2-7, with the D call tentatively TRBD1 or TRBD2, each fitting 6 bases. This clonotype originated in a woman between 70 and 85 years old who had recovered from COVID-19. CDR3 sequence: CAIREGGPDYSEQYF. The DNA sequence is TGTGCCATCAGGGAGGGGGGACCGGACTACTCCGAGCAGTACTTC.